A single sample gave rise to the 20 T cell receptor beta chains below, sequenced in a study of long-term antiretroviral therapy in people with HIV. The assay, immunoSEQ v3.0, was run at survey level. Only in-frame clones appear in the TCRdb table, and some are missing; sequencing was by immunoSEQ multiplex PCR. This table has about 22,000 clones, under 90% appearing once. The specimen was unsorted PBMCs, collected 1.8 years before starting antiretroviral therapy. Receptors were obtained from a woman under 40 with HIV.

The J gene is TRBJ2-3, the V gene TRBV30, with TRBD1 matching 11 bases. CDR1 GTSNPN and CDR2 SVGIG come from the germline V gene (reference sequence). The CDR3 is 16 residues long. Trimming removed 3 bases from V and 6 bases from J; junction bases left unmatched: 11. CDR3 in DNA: TGTGCCTGGAGCCCTGGGACAGGGGGGATTTGGGATACGCAGTATTTT. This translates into CAWSPGTGGIWDTQYF.

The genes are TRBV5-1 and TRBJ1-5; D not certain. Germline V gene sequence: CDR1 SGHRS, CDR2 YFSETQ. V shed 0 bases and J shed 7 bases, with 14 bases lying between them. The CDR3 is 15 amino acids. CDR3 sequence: CASSLDTGVGQPQHF. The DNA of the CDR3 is TGCGCCAGCAGCTTGGATACTGGGGTTGGGCAGCCCCAGCATTTT.

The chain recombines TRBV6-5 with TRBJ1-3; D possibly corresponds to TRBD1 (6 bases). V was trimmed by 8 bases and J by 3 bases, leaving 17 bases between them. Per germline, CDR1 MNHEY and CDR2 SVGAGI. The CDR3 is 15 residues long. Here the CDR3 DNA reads TGTGCCAGCGGCCCTCCGGGGGGCTTTGGAAACACCATATATTTT. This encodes CASGPPGGFGNTIYF.

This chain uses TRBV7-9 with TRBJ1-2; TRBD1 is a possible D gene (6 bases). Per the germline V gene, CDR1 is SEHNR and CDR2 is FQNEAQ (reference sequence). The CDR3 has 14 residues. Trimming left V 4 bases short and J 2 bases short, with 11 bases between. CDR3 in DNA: TGTGCCAGCAGCTCGCCTCAGGGGAACTATGGCTACACCTTC. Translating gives CASSSPQGNYGYTF.

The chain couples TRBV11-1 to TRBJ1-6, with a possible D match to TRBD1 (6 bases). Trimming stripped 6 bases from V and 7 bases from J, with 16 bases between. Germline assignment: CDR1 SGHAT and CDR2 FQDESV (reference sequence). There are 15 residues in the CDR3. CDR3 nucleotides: TGTGCCAGCAGGCTGAATACAGGGTGGAATTCACCCCTCCACTTT. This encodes CASRLNTGWNSPLHF.

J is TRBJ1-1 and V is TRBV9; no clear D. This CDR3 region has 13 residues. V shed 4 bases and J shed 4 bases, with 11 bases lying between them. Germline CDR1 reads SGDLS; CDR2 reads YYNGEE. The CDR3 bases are TGTGCCAGCAGCCCTATTTTGGGCACTGAAGCTTTCTTT. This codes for CASSPILGTEAFF.

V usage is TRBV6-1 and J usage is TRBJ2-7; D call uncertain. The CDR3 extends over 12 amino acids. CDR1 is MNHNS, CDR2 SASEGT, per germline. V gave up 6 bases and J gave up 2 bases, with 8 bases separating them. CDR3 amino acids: CASRENTYEQYF. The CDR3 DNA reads TGTGCCAGCAGGGAAAATACCTACGAGCAGTACTTC.

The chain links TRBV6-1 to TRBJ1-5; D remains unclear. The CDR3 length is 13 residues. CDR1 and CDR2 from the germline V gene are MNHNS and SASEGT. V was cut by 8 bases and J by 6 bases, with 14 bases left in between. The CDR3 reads CASLNGPGQPQHF. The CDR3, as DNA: TGTGCCAGCCTCAATGGACCGGGTCAGCCCCAGCATTTT.

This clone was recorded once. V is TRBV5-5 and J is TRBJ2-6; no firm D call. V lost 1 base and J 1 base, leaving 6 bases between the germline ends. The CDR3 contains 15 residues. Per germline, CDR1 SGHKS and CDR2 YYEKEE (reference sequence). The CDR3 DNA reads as TGTGCCAGCAGCTTGTCAGGTTCTGGGGCCAACGTCCTGACTTTC. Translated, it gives CASSLSGSGANVLTF.

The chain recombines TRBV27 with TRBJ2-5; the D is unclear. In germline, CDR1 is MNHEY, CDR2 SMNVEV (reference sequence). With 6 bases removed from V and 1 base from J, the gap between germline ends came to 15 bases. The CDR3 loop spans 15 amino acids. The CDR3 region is CASSLFRNPQETQYF. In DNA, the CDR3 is TGTGCCAGCAGCTTGTTTCGTAACCCCCAAGAGACCCAGTACTTC.

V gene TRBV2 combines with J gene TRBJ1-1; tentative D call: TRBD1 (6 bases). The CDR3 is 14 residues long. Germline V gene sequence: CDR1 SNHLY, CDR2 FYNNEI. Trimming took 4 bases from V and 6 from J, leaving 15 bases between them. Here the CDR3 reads CASSVLQGYSEAFF. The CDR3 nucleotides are TGTGCCAGCAGTGTGTTACAGGGTTACTCTGAAGCTTTCTTT.

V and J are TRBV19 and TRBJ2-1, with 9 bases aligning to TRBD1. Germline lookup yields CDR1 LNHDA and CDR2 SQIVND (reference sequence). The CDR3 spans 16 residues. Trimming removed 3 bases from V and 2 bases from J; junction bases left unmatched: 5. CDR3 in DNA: TGTGCCAGTAGTATTGGACAGGGGATTACCTACAATGAGCAGTTCTTC. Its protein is CASSIGQGITYNEQFF.

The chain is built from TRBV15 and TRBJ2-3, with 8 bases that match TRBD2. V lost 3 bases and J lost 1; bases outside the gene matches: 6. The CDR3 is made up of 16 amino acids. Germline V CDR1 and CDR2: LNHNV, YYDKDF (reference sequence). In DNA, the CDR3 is TGTGCCACCAGCAGGACGACTAGCGCCCGCACAGATACGCAGTATTTT. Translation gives CATSRTTSARTDTQYF. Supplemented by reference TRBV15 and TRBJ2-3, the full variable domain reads DAMVIQNPRYQVTQFGKPVTLSCSQTLNHNVMYWYQQKSSQAPKLLFHYYDKDFNNEADTPDNFQSRRPNTSFCFLDIRSPGLGDTAMYLCATSRTTSARTDTQYFGPGTRLTVL.

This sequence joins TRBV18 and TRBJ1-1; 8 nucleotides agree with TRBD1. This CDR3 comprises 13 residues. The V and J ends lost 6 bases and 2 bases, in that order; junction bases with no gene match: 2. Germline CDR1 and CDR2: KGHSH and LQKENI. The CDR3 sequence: CASSPGGNTEAFF. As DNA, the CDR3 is TGTGCCAGCTCCCCAGGGGGCAACACTGAAGCTTTCTTT. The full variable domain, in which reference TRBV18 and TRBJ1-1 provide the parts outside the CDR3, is NAGVMQNPRHLVRRRGQEARLRCSPMKGHSHVYWYRQLPEEGLKFMVYLQKENIIDESGMPKERFSAEFPKEGPSILRIQQVVRGDSAAYFCASSPGGNTEAFFGQGTRLTVV.

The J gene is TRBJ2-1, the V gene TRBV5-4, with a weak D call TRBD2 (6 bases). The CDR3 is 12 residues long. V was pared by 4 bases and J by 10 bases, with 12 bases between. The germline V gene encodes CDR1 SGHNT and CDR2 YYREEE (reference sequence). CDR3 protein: CASSARDSEQFF. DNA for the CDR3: TGTGCCAGCAGCGCCCGGGACTCCGAGCAGTTCTTC.

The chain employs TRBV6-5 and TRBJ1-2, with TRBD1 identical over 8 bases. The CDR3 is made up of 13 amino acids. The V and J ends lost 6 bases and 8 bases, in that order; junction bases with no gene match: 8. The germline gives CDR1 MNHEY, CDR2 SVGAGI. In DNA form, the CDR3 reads TGTGCCAGCAGGAGACAGGGGAGAGAAGGCTACACCTTC. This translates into CASRRQGREGYTF.

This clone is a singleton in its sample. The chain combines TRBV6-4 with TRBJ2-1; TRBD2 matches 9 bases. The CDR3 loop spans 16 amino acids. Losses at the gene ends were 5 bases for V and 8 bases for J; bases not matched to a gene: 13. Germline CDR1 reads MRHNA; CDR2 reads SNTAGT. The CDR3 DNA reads TGTGCCAGCAGTAACTTAGCGGGGGCTAATCGGTATGAGCAGTTCTTC. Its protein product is CASSNLAGANRYEQFF.

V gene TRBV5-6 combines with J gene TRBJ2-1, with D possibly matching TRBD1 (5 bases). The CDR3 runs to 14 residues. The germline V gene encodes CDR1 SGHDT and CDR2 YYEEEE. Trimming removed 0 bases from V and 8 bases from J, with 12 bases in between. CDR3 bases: TGTGCCAGCAGCTTGGGACAGAAGCGCGATGAGCAGTTCTTC. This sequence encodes CASSLGQKRDEQFF.

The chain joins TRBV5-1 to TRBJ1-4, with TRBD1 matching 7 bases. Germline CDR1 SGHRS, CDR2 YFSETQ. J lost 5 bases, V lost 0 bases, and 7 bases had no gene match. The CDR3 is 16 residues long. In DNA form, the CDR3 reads TGCGCCAGCAGCTTGGGTGGGCACAGGGGAAATGAAAAACTGTTTTTT. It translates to CASSLGGHRGNEKLFF.

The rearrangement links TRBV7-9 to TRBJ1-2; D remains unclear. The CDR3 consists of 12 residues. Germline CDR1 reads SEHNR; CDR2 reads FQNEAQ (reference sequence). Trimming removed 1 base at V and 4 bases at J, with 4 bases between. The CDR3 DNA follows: TGTGCCAGCAGCTTAGGGGTCTATGGCTACACCTTC. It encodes CASSLGVYGYTF.